Sequencing of this TCR beta chain was carried out in a study of spatial heterogeneity in lung cancer. Study information: Fewer alpha-chain than beta-chain sequences were consistently detected. Points from the study as a whole: Ubiquitous expanded tumor TCRs were seen in blood more at resection than at follow-up.

The CDR3 length is 13 residues. Trimming took 6 bases from V and 3 from J, leaving 11 bases between them. The time point was: sample taken at primary tumor resection. Whole RNA obtained from tumor, nontumor lung or frozen PBMC underwent sequencing without sorting. Patients with untreated early-stage non-small cell lung cancer, numbering around 72, were the donors. Every molecule of TCR cDNA had its own unique molecular identifier. TCRdb reanalysed the 5' RACE reads using MiXCR and keeps one entry per CDR3 protein. The sample yields roughly 75,000 distinct CDR3 sequences, 10% to 15% seen once. As regards this clonotype: The target antigen is unknown.

Material: PBMCs, obtained at surgery. The chain carries TRBV12-3 or TRBV12-4 and TRBJ1-1; D perhaps matches TRBD1 (5 bases). The TCR was taken from a male donor with early-stage non-small cell lung cancer. The CDR3: CASSSGSYTEAFF. The CDR3 DNA is TGTGCCAGCAGCTCAGGGAGTTACACTGAAGCTTTCTTT.